This entry lists 10 T cell receptor beta chains sequenced from one sample in a study of T cells in women clearing cervical HPV infection. Repertoires were generated with immunoSEQ multiplex PCR, while TCRdb's copy carries only in-frame clones and drops some. The ten most abundant clones cover about 17% of a sample with 25,000 to 35,000 clones. Sequenced: blood buffy coat. The receptor source for this set is a woman aged 18 to 75 with a cervical HPV16 infection that either progressed to CIN3+ or cleared (not recorded which).

With regard to this clone: The CDR3 extends 3 residues past the end of the read, so its final part is completed from the germline J gene. The chain has TRBV10-3 and TRBJ1-2, with 10 bases fitting TRBD1. Trimming took 7 bases from V and 4 from J; bases not matched to a gene: 12. Germline V gene sequence: CDR1 ENHRY, CDR2 SYGVKD. The CDR3 spans 16 residues. Here the CDR3 reads CAIKDPRQGALYGYTF. The DNA read from the CDR3 is TGTGCCATCAAAGATCCTCGACAGGGGGCTCTCTATGGC.

Concerning this clone: The read terminates 3 residues ahead of where the CDR3 ends, so the germline J gene completes it. The J gene is TRBJ1-1, the V gene TRBV18; D not resolved. This CDR3 is built from 17 residues. V shed 3 bases and J shed 1 base, with 18 bases lying between them. CDR1 is KGHSH, CDR2 LQKENI, per germline. The chain's CDR3 is CASSPPGAARTNTEAFF. CDR3 DNA (partial): TGTGCCAGCTCACCCCCCGGCGCAGCGCGAACGAACACTGAA.

With respect to this clone: The read comes to an end 3 residues before the CDR3 does, leaving the germline J gene to fill in the end. The V call is TRBV29-1, the J call TRBJ2-3; TRBD2 aligns across 16 bases. CDR3 length equals 14 residues. Germline-derived CDR1 and CDR2 are SQVTM and ANQGSEA. The CDR3 loop reads CSVGLAGGQETQYF. The DNA read from the CDR3 is TGCAGCGTGGGACTAGCGGGGGGGCAAGAGACG.

The DNA read from the CDR3 is TGCAGCGTTCAACAGCACCTAACCTACGAG. Protein product: CSVQQHLTYE. The full CDR3 sequence reads CSVQQHLTYEQYF. V usage is TRBV29-1 and J usage is TRBJ2-7, with D uncertain. The CDR3 end falls 3 residues outside the read, so it is completed with the germline J gene. Germline V gene lookup returns CDR1 SQVTM and CDR2 ANQGSEA. V lost 5 bases, J lost 2 bases, and 13 bases lay in between. This CDR3 has 13 amino acids.

To note about this clone: The DNA ends 3 residues before the CDR3 does, and the rest of the CDR3 is filled in from the germline J gene. The J gene is TRBJ2-1, the V gene TRBV5-1, with TRBD2 as a possible D gene (5 bases). The CDR3 extends over 14 amino acids. V shed 2 bases and J shed 5 bases, with 11 bases lying between them. CDR1 and CDR2 (germline): SGHRS, YFSETQ. The CDR3 here is CASSLGAEDNEQFF. CDR3 bases read: TGCGCCAGCAGCTTAGGAGCGGAGGACAATGAG.

Regarding this clone: The sequenced fragment ends 3 residues before the CDR3 boundary, so the rest is inferred from the germline J gene. The chain recombines TRBV5-6 with TRBJ1-1; D remains unclear. Germline-derived CDR1 and CDR2 are SGHDT and YYEEEE. The CDR3 totals 13 residues. CDR3 DNA, as far as it was read: TGTGCCAGCAGCTCGACTACCCAGTGGGAA. Protein: CASSSTTQWE. From start to end, the CDR3 is CASSSTTQWEAFF.

Details on this clone: The read ends 3 residues shy of where the CDR3 ends; the end is completed using the germline J gene. Other DNA variants within this sample encode the same CDR3. V and J are TRBV30 and TRBJ1-3; D unclear. Germline CDR1 GTSNPN, CDR2 SVGIG (reference sequence). This CDR3 comprises 13 residues. The CDR3 DNA, read in part, is TGTGCCTGGTCTGCGAGCGGTGGAAGCACG. Translating it yields CAWSASGGST. The complete CDR3 reads CAWSASGGSTIYF.

Worth noting for this clone: The read stops 3 residues short of the end of the CDR3; the missing end is completed from the germline J gene. The chain employs TRBV10-3 and TRBJ1-3, with 7 bases identical to TRBD1. The ends lost 4 bases at V and 1 base at J; junction bases unmatched: 4. In germline, CDR1 is ENHRY, CDR2 SYGVKD. The CDR3 runs 15 residues. The covered CDR3 bases are TGTGCCATCAGTGTAACAGGGGTTTCTGGAAACACC. Translation gives CAISVTGVSGNT. The full CDR3 is CAISVTGVSGNTIYF.

Regarding this clone: At one boundary the junction diverges from the germline segment, which might be a read error. The read gets to within 3 residues of the CDR3 end, and the germline J gene fills in the rest. V gene TRBV4-2 combines with J gene TRBJ1-1; tentatively, D is TRBD1 (6 bases). Germline V gives CDR1 LGHNA, CDR2 YNFKEQ. The CDR3 loop spans 15 amino acids. CDR3 DNA (partial): TGCGCCAGCAGCCCGGACCAGGGGTGGTCTACTGAA. Translating gives CASSPDQGWSTE. The entire CDR3 protein reads CASSPDQGWSTEAFF.

Remarks on this clone: The CDR3 goes on 3 residues after the read ends, and that part is filled in from the germline J gene. This rearrangement joins TRBV10-3 to TRBJ2-3, with 8 bases fitting TRBD1. CDR3 length: 15 amino acids. CDR1 is ENHRY and CDR2 is SYGVKD in the germline V gene. V shed 7 bases and J 5 bases; nucleotides not matched to a gene: 11. The CDR3 spells CAITTGTGGEDTQYF. The DNA read from the CDR3 is TGTGCCATCACCACCGGGACAGGCGGGGAAGATACG.